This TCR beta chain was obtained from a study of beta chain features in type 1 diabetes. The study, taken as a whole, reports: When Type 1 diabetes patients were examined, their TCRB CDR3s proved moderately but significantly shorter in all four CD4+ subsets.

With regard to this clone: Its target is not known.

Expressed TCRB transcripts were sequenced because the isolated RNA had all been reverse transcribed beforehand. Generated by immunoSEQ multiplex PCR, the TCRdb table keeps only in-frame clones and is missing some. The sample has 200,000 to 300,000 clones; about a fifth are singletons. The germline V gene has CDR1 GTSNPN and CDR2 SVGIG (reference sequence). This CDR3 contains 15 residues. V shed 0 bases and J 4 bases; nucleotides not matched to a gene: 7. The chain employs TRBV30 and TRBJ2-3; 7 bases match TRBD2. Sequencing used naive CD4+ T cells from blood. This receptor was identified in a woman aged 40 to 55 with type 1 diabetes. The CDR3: CAWSVVAGVADTQYF. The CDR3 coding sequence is TGTGCCTGGAGTGTGGTTGCGGGAGTAGCAGATACGCAGTATTTT.